Below, one T cell receptor beta chain is given with its context. Generated by immunoSEQ multiplex PCR, the TCRdb table keeps only in-frame clones and is missing some. The sample contains about 170,000 clones, roughly 85% of which appear only once. The sample comes from a study of blood T cell repertoires in COVID-19. Study at large: Two negative PCRs, clearance, or symptom resolution were required of recovered Cohort 3 donors. Researchers got acute and convalescent COVID-19 samples from the United States, Italy and Spain.

The germline V gene encodes CDR1 LGHDT and CDR2 YNNKEL (reference sequence). The CDR3 runs to 17 residues. The trim removed 2 bases at V and 6 bases at J, leaving 11 bases unmatched. Clinical history reported by participants formed the basis on which cohorts were assigned. The TCR comes from a woman in her 70s in a cohort exposed to, infected with or recovered from COVID-19 (not recorded which). The sample comprised PBMCs or T cells enriched from blood (not recorded which). The chain joins TRBV3-1 (or the pseudogene TRBV3-2) to TRBJ2-1; 9 nucleotides match TRBD2. CDR3 in amino acids: CASSQNQGLAGGNEQFF. CDR3 in DNA: TGTGCCAGCAGCCAAAATCAGGGACTAGCCGGGGGCAATGAGCAGTTCTTC.